A selection of T cell receptor beta chains follows, all from one sample in a study of metastatic and nonmetastatic thyroid tumors. TCRdb re-processed the PCR reads through MiXCR. The data contain approximately 70,000 clones, more than 15% of them singletons. Sequencing was carried out using blood. The source of these receptors is a female donor with papillary thyroid cancer or a benign thyroid nodule (not recorded which). Some clones in this sample may be carry-over from other donors' samples. CDR3s include the opening cysteine and the closing phenylalanine or tryptophan. D genes are given only for firm matches. Where a row states a size, it is once, few, many or the class of an expanded clone; other rows omit it.

D: .
V: TRBV2
size: .
J: TRBJ2-7
DNA: TGTGCCAGCAGTGAATGGTGGGTCGAGCAGTACTTC
CDR3: CASSEWWVEQYF

D: TRBD1
V: TRBV9
size: many
J: TRBJ2-7
DNA: TGTGCCAGCAGCGTAGGGGCAGGGGGCGTATACGAGCAGTACTTC
CDR3: CASSVGAGGVYEQYF

D: .
V: TRBV4-3
size: .
J: TRBJ2-2
DNA: TGCGCCAGCAGCCCACGGATCGGCGAGACCGGGGAGCTGTTTTTT
CDR3: CASSPRIGETGELFF

D: .
V: TRBV2
size: many
J: TRBJ2-1
DNA: TGTGCGACGAAGCGAGACCTGTACAATGAGCAGTTCTTC
CDR3: CATKRDLYNEQFF

D: .
V: TRBV2
size: many
J: TRBJ1-5
DNA: TGTGCCAGCAGCCCCGCCCGGCAGCCCCAGCATTTT
CDR3: CASSPARQPQHF

D: TRBD2
V: TRBV5-4
size: many
J: TRBJ2-3
DNA: TGTGCCAGCAGCTTAAGAGCGGGAGCGTTGGATACGCAGTATTTT
CDR3: CASSLRAGALDTQYF

D: .
V: TRBV20-1
size: .
J: TRBJ2-7
DNA: TGCAGTGCTAGAAAGCGGGCAACCTACGAGCAGTACTTC
CDR3: CSARKRATYEQYF

D: .
V: TRBV27
size: many
J: TRBJ1-4
DNA: TGTGCCAGCAGTTTCCAGGGGACTAATGAAAAACTGTTTTTT
CDR3: CASSFQGTNEKLFF

D: .
V: TRBV15
size: .
J: TRBJ2-7
DNA: TGTTCCACCAGTAGGGACCGAACCTACGAGCAGTACTTC
CDR3: CSTSRDRTYEQYF

D: .
V: TRBV25-1
size: many
J: TRBJ1-2
DNA: TGTGCCAGCGGACTGAGGGATGGCTACACCTTC
CDR3: CASGLRDGYTF

D: TRBD1
V: TRBV27
size: many
J: TRBJ1-5
DNA: TGTGCCAGCAGTTTAACTAGTCTAGCAGGGGGTTTTCAGCCCCAGCATTTT
CDR3: CASSLTSLAGGFQPQHF

D: .
V: TRBV29-1
size: few
J: TRBJ2-7
DNA: TGCAGCGTTGGGAGGGGCTACGAGCAGTACTTC
CDR3: CSVGRGYEQYF

D: .
V: TRBV12-3/TRBV12-4
size: few
J: TRBJ1-1
DNA: TGTGCCAGCAGGCTCTATGGGGGTGAAGCTTTCTTT
CDR3: CASRLYGGEAFF

D: .
V: TRBV5-1
size: few
J: TRBJ1-1
DNA: TGCGCCAGCAGCTTGGGCGTGGACACTGAAGCTTTCTTT
CDR3: CASSLGVDTEAFF

D: TRBD2
V: TRBV12-3/TRBV12-4
size: few
J: TRBJ2-2
DNA: TGTGCCAGCAGAGTTTCCGCGGGAGGTTCCGGGGAGCTGTTTTTT
CDR3: CASRVSAGGSGELFF

D: .
V: TRBV30
size: .
J: TRBJ1-6
DNA: TGTGCCTGCCTTCGGTCGGGCCAAGTAAGTTCACCCCCCCACTTT
CDR3: CACLRSGQVSSPPHF

D: .
V: TRBV3-1
size: .
J: TRBJ1-6
DNA: TGTGCCAGCAGACCTCCCTACGGATCTAATTCACCCCTCCACTTT
CDR3: CASRPPYGSNSPLHF

D: TRBD1
V: TRBV7-2
size: many
J: TRBJ2-7
DNA: TGTGCCAGCAGCAGGACAGGGTTCGAGCAGTACTTC
CDR3: CASSRTGFEQYF

D: .
V: TRBV29-1
size: many
J: TRBJ2-1
DNA: TGCAGCGTTGACCACGAAGACTTGACTAGAGAGGAACGCAATGAGCAGTTCTTC
CDR3: CSVDHEDLTREERNEQFF

D: TRBD1
V: TRBV5-5
size: .
J: TRBJ1-4
DNA: TGTGCCAGCAGCTTGGTCTGGGACAGGGGCCGCACTAATGAAAAACTGTTTTTT
CDR3: CASSLVWDRGRTNEKLFF

D: TRBD1
V: TRBV5-6
size: once
J: TRBJ1-3
DNA: TGTGCCAGCAGCTTGACAGGGGTCGGAAACACCATATATTTT
CDR3: CASSLTGVGNTIYF

D: .
V: TRBV29-1
size: many
J: TRBJ1-5
DNA: TGCGGTCCGGTCAGGGAGGGGGGATATAGCAATCAGCCCCAGCATTTT
CDR3: CGPVREGGYSNQPQHF

D: .
V: TRBV18
size: many
J: TRBJ2-6
DNA: TGTGCCAGCTCACCCGACTCTGGGGCCAACGTCCTGACTTTC
CDR3: CASSPDSGANVLTF

D: .
V: TRBV5-1
size: once
J: TRBJ1-2
DNA: TGCGCCAGCATCTTGTGGTCAGGGGTCGATGGCTACACCTTC
CDR3: CASILWSGVDGYTF

D: TRBD1
V: TRBV4-1
size: many
J: TRBJ2-7
DNA: TGCGCCAGCAGCCACGGACAGGGGGCCTACGAGCAGTACTTC
CDR3: CASSHGQGAYEQYF

D: .
V: TRBV6-5
size: many
J: TRBJ1-1
DNA: TGTGCCAGCAGTTACACGGGATTAAGCGGTGAAGCTTTCTTT
CDR3: CASSYTGLSGEAFF

D: .
V: TRBV7-9
size: many
J: TRBJ2-7
DNA: TGTGCCAGCAGCTCCGACAGTAGCGATTACGAGCAGTACTTC
CDR3: CASSSDSSDYEQYF

D: TRBD2
V: TRBV5-1
size: .
J: TRBJ2-1
DNA: TGCGCCAGCAGCCGGAGCGGGAGTATCTACAATGAGCAGTTCTTC
CDR3: CASSRSGSIYNEQFF

D: .
V: TRBV2
size: many
J: TRBJ2-1
DNA: TGTGCCAGCAGCTCATCGGTCGGTCAAAGTGAGCAGTTCTTC
CDR3: CASSSSVGQSEQFF

D: TRBD2
V: TRBV10-3
size: many
J: TRBJ2-7
DNA: TGTGCCATCAGGAGCGGGAGTAAAGGCTACGAGCAGTACTTC
CDR3: CAIRSGSKGYEQYF

D: TRBD1
V: TRBV18
size: .
J: TRBJ2-7
DNA: TGTGCCAGCTCACCAGGGACAGGAACGACCTACGAGCAGTACTTC
CDR3: CASSPGTGTTYEQYF

D: .
V: TRBV6-1
size: many
J: TRBJ1-1
DNA: TGTGCCAGCAACCCCCGGGGGGGGAACGAAGCTTTCTTT
CDR3: CASNPRGGNEAFF

D: TRBD1
V: TRBV6-1
size: .
J: TRBJ1-4
DNA: TGTGCCAGCAGAGGAGGGGGCGGTGAAAAACTGTTTTTT
CDR3: CASRGGGGEKLFF

D: .
V: TRBV6-1
size: many
J: TRBJ2-1
DNA: TGTGCCAGCAAGGGTACCTACAATGAGCAGTTCTTC
CDR3: CASKGTYNEQFF

D: .
V: TRBV20-1
size: many
J: TRBJ2-1
DNA: TGCAGTGCTAGAGCCCCGTCCAGCCACAATGAGCAGTTCTTC
CDR3: CSARAPSSHNEQFF